This TCR beta chain stems from a study of shared clonotypes between healthy human individuals. The CDR3 runs 16 residues. CDR1 MNHEY and CDR2 SMNVEV come from the germline V gene (reference sequence). J lost 0 bases, V lost 5 bases, and 10 bases had no gene match. Using immunoSEQ multiplex PCR, the repertoire was profiled, and TCRdb retains in-frame clones only, with some absent. This table has some 1,900,000 clones, about 95% appearing once. Naive CD8 cells lacked CD45RO and underwent positive selection for CCR7, leaving out terminally differentiated effector memory CD45RA+ cells. The rearrangement uses TRBV27 and TRBJ2-7, with 7 bases lining up with TRBD1. Source material: naive CD8+ T cells sorted from blood. This TCR derives from a man aged 18 to 29 in good health. The CDR3 sequence is CASSPSTGETSYEQYF. The CDR3 DNA is TGTGCCAGCAGTCCTAGTACAGGGGAAACCTCCTACGAGCAGTACTTC.